This entry lists 11 T cell receptor beta chains sequenced from one sample in a study of T cells in Graves' hyperthyroidism and ophthalmopathy. The TCR beta CDR3 regions underwent amplification using RNA transcripts as the source. The HTBI primer set served for first-round RT-PCR of the TCR CDR3. TCRdb re-derived calls from the multiplex PCR reads in MiXCR, one entry per CDR3 protein. Found here are a few hundred thousand distinct CDR3 sequences, roughly an eighth of them singletons; the top ten hold less than 6.5%. Sequencing was performed on blood. Receptors were obtained from a woman aged 18-29 years with Graves' hyperthyroidism.

This clonotype came up many times. This chain connects TRBV28 to TRBJ1-1; D unclear. Trimming took 1 base from V and 6 from J, leaving 12 bases between them. Germline CDR1 and CDR2: MDHEN and SYDVKM. The CDR3 spans 14 residues. The CDR3 is CASSLYPRLPEAFF. CDR3 DNA: TGTGCCAGCAGTTTATACCCCCGCCTTCCTGAAGCTTTCTTT.

The table lists this clonotype with a few counts. V usage is TRBV20-1 and J usage is TRBJ1-4; a weak D match, TRBD1 (5 bases). The V end was cut by 7 bases, the J end by 3 bases, with 12 bases between. This CDR3 region has 13 residues. The germline CDR1 and CDR2 sequences are DFQATT and SNEGSKA (reference sequence). The CDR3 loop reads CSVTKGANEKLFF. Written as DNA, the CDR3 is TGCAGTGTTACAAAAGGGGCTAATGAAAAACTGTTTTTT.

The J gene is TRBJ2-5, the V gene TRBV9; 9 bases fit TRBD2. Germline V CDR1 and CDR2: SGDLS, YYNGEE. V lost 4 bases and J lost 5; bases outside the gene matches: 18. CDR3 size: 18 residues. The CDR3: CASSPTLAGLAGHETQYF. In DNA form, the CDR3 reads TGTGCCAGCAGCCCCACGTTGGCAGGGCTAGCGGGACATGAGACCCAGTACTTC.

There are many counts of this clonotype. The genes are TRBV13 and TRBJ2-1; 11 bases match TRBD2. Looked up from germline, CDR1 is PRHDT and CDR2 is FYEKMQ (reference sequence). The CDR3 sequence is 17 residues long. Trimming removed 5 bases from V and 4 bases from J; junction bases left unmatched: 10. CDR3: CASSPIGTSGEYNEQFF. In nucleotides, the CDR3 is TGTGCCAGCAGCCCAATAGGGACTAGCGGAGAGTACAATGAGCAGTTCTTC.

This clonotype has ten or more counts. This chain uses TRBV3-1 with TRBJ2-1; D not certain. V lost 4 bases to trimming and J lost 3 bases, with 10 bases between them. This CDR3 comprises 14 residues. Germline CDR1 reads LGHDT; CDR2 reads YNNKEL (reference sequence). DNA of the CDR3: TGTGCCAGCAGCCTCCGTGGTCTCTACAATGAGCAGTTCTTC. It translates to CASSLRGLYNEQFF.

This clonotype was recorded many times. This rearrangement joins TRBV2 to TRBJ1-2; TRBD1 matches 7 bases. J was trimmed by 5 bases and V by 1 base; bases with no gene match: 4. CDR3 length equals 14 residues. Germline assignment: CDR1 SNHLY and CDR2 FYNNEI. For the CDR3, the DNA is TGTGCCAGCAGTGAAGTGCAGGGGGAGTATGGCTACACCTTC. Its protein is CASSEVQGEYGYTF.

This clonotype has ten or more counts. The chain has TRBV3-1 and TRBJ2-1; TRBD2 might be the D (5 bases). The CDR3 has 13 amino acids. V was trimmed by 3 bases and J by 7 bases, leaving 10 bases between them. Germline V gives CDR1 LGHDT, CDR2 YNNKEL (reference sequence). CDR3 in DNA: TGTGCCAGCAGCCACCCGTGGACTAATGAGCAGTTCTTC. It translates to CASSHPWTNEQFF.

This clonotype showed up many times. The chain uses TRBV3-1 and TRBJ2-7; D may be TRBD2 (6 bases). This CDR3 has 13 amino acids. Trimming removed 1 base at V and 7 bases at J, with 11 bases between. Germline V gives CDR1 LGHDT, CDR2 YNNKEL (reference sequence). Here the CDR3 reads CASSQGGLGEQYF. The CDR3 coding sequence is TGTGCCAGCAGCCAAGGGGGACTTGGGGAGCAGTACTTC.

V is TRBV7-3 and J is TRBJ1-1, with D possibly matching TRBD1 (5 bases). This CDR3 comprises 13 residues. Germline V lookup: CDR1 SGHTA, CDR2 FQGTGA. Trimming removed 1 base from V and 6 bases from J, with 9 bases in between. The DNA of the CDR3 is TGTGCCAGCAGCTTAAATATGGGGGCTGAAGCTTTCTTT. This translates into CASSLNMGAEAFF.

In the case of this clonotype: A much larger clone differs from this one at a single base, so this may be a read error. This sequence joins TRBV12-5 and TRBJ1-2; D is unresolved. Germline V gene sequence: CDR1 LGHNT, CDR2 FRNRAP. This CDR3 is built from 12 residues. This CDR3 reads CAGGHGLSGYTF. The CDR3 DNA sequence: TGTGCTGGTGGCCACGGCTTGTCTGGCTACACCTTC.

This clonotype has at least ten counts. The chain recombines TRBV20-1 with TRBJ2-1; TRBD2 matches at 13 bases. This CDR3 contains 14 residues. Germline CDR1 and CDR2: DFQATT and SNEGSKA (reference sequence). With 6 bases clipped from V and 8 bases from J, the junction kept 7 bases outside the gene matches. CDR3 loop: CSAGGLAGSYEQFF. Here the CDR3 DNA reads TGCAGTGCGGGGGGACTAGCGGGAAGCTATGAGCAGTTCTTC.